The T cell receptor (beta chain) described here comes from a study of a mutant IDH1 vaccine in newly diagnosed glioma. Study overall: Earlier treatment was radiotherapy, temozolomide, or both, with most getting both.

CDR3 length equals 12 residues. In germline, CDR1 is MGHRA, CDR2 YSYEKL. V lost 1 base, J lost 9 bases, and 4 bases lay in between. Study outcomes and limitations: The vaccine induced immune responses, and these occurred in roughly 95% of patients. Top peripheral T cell clonotype shifts appeared unrelated to pseudoprogression.

On this clone itself: What it binds is unknown.

This sample's time point: baseline, week 1 (first vaccination visit). Sample treatment: pre-vaccination baseline after standard-of-care therapy. Tumors from donors were new WHO grade 3 or 4 IDH1-mutant astrocytomas with ATRX loss. TCRdb's copy holds only in-frame clones and misses some; the assay was immunoSEQ multiplex PCR. The data contain some 19,000 clones, about 85% of them seen just once; the ten biggest clones take up about 5%. The material was PBMCs, obtained from a glioma patient treated with radiotherapy, temozolomide or both. This clonotype was sampled from a middle-aged man with glioma. The V call is TRBV4-1, the J call TRBJ1-6, with no clear D. The CDR3 sequence: CASSQGPSPLHF. The CDR3 coding sequence is TGCGCCAGCAGCCAAGGCCCTTCACCCCTCCACTTT.